This TCR beta chain was recorded in a study of T-cell reconstitution after alpha-beta-depleted transplantation in children (dated by TCRdb to the mid-2010s). Regarding the study in general: The study quantitatively tracked T-cell immune reconstitution after TCRalphabeta/CD19-depleted allogeneic hematopoietic cell transplantation in children using TCR repertoire profiling.

Trimming at the junction amounts to 7 bases on V and 11 bases on J, and the germline ends lie 20 bases apart. The CDR3 runs 13 amino acids, cysteine and phenylalanine included. Of the read, only the CDR3 DNA is kept; its 39 bases are in frame from base 1. Library creation used PCR. Sequenced using an Illumina HiSeq 2500. TCR library preparation used molecular barcoding, with unique molecular identifiers applied to normalize quantification of the TCRbeta repertoire. TCRdb took the public reads, trimmed them with fastp at Q25, ran MiXCR for clone calling and kept in-frame beta chains. Rows are unified per CDR3 protein, each entry keeping the most common DNA and genes. Here the sample has 330,000 or so distinct CDR3 sequences; roughly 8.2% occur a single time. The ten largest clones take up 9.1% of the sample. This sample's treatment or condition label indicates: allogeneic hematopoietic cell transplantation with graft depleted of TCRalphabeta T cells and CD19 B cells. TCRalphabeta/CD19-depleted allogeneic hematopoietic cell grafts were given to the transplant recipients, all of whom were children.

This clonotype has a handful of counts. The clone's antigen remains unknown. Qualities for individual bases were not recorded, and no much larger clone is one base off. The paper as a whole reports these results and caveats: Over subsequent months, a decline in hyperexpanded clone frequencies was noted, and after one year, T-cell counts and TCRbeta diversity were mostly ascribed to newly produced T cells. The apparently early recovery of alphabetaT-cell counts about two months after transplant reportedly depended on only several hundred rapidly expanded clones that came from non-depleted graft cells. The high TCRbeta diversity at day 60 in some patients was ascribed to recipient T cells and intrathymic progenitors that had survived conditioning.

Sequenced material: peripheral blood, taken 360 days after TCRalphabeta/CD19-depleted stem cell transplant. The receptor was derived from a female patient aged 2-15 years who had a stem cell transplant for Fanconi anemia, so the T cells may come from the graft donor. This chain joins TRBV12-3 or TRBV12-4 to TRBJ1-1; TRBD1 could be the D gene, as 5 bases match. The CDR3 region reads CASTISPSRGAFF. The nucleotide sequence is given as TGTGCCAGCACCATCAGTCCAAGCCGGGGGGCTTTCTTT.